This passage covers 27 T cell receptor beta chains from one sample sequenced in a study of cytomegalovirus exposure and HLA in healthy donors. PCR employed 60 Vbeta and 13 Jbeta primers. The repertoire was sequenced with immunoSEQ multiplex PCR; TCRdb's copy has only in-frame clones and lacks some. The repertoire consists of under 250,000 clones, with 80% to 85% occurring once and the leading ten covering more than 0.6%. Sequences were obtained from PBMCs. The receptors shown here come from a boy aged 2 to 10 in good health and CMV-seronegative.

This clone was observed many times. DNA for the CDR3: TGTGCCAGCAGTCCGACCCTCGGGGTCGGGGCCAACGTCCTGACTTTC. Translating it yields CASSPTLGVGANVLTF. The chain uses TRBV28 and TRBJ2-6; tentative D call: TRBD2 (5 bases). Germline CDR1 reads MDHEN; CDR2 reads SYDVKM. The CDR3 has 16 residues. V lost 5 bases and J lost 4, with 15 bases in between.

In DNA form, the CDR3 reads TGCGCCAGCAGCCCAAGGGACAGAACTGAAGCTTTCTTT. This gives the protein CASSPRDRTEAFF. The chain combines TRBV5-1 with TRBJ1-1; 7 bases are shared with TRBD1. The V gene's germline CDR1 is SGHRS and CDR2 YFSETQ. The CDR3 has 13 amino acids. V shed 4 bases and J 5 bases; nucleotides not matched to a gene: 5.

The table lists this clone with a few counts. The rearrangement links TRBV6-6 to TRBJ1-5; TRBD1 aligns across 9 bases. V shed 2 bases, J shed 6 bases, and the junction held 5 bases outside the gene matches. Looked up from germline, CDR1 is MNHNY and CDR2 is SVGAGI (reference sequence). The CDR3 covers 15 residues. DNA for the CDR3: TGTGCCAGCAGTTACACGGGACAGGGTACTCAGCCCCAGCATTTT. Protein product: CASSYTGQGTQPQHF.

The table lists this clone with a few counts. This chain joins TRBV4-1 and TRBJ1-5; D gene unclear. The CDR3 loop spans 14 amino acids. Between the trimmed V and J ends, which lost 1 base and 4 bases, there was a span of 8 bases. Germline V gene sequence: CDR1 MGHRA, CDR2 YSYEKL. The DNA of the CDR3 is TGCGCCAGCAGCCAAGGGTTGGCAAATCAGCCCCAGCATTTT. This translates into CASSQGLANQPQHF.

The chain carries TRBV25-1 and TRBJ2-1, with 7 positions matching TRBD2. Germline CDR1 and CDR2: MGHDK and SYGVNS. V was pared by 5 bases and J by 3 bases, with 7 bases of the junction left unmatched. The CDR3 is 15 residues long. CDR3 loop: CASSSKAGRYNEQFF. The CDR3 DNA is TGTGCCAGCAGTTCTAAAGCGGGACGCTACAATGAGCAGTTCTTC.

The J gene is TRBJ1-4, the V gene TRBV7-9; 11 nucleotides align to TRBD1. Germline V lookup: CDR1 SEHNR, CDR2 FQNEAQ (reference sequence). The junction had 4 bases not matched to a gene; V was cut back by 5 bases and J by 8 bases. The length of the CDR3 is 14 residues. This chain's CDR3 is CASSGGTGGEKLFF. The CDR3 region has the DNA TGTGCCAGCAGCGGGGGGACAGGGGGGGAAAAACTGTTTTTT.

The J gene is TRBJ2-3, the V gene TRBV11-1; D uncertain. CDR3 size: 14 residues. Trimming removed 5 bases from V and 1 base from J, with 10 bases in between. Looked up from germline, CDR1 is SGHAT and CDR2 is FQDESV (reference sequence). The CDR3 loop is CASSPNTGTDTQYF. DNA for the CDR3: TGTGCCAGCAGCCCAAACACCGGCACAGATACGCAGTATTTT.

The CDR3 here is CASSLETRDGYTF. For the CDR3, the DNA is TGTGCCAGCAGCTTAGAGACAAGAGATGGCTACACCTTC. The V call is TRBV7-9, the J call TRBJ1-2; D remains ambiguous. The length of the CDR3 is 13 residues. The germline CDR1 and CDR2 sequences are SEHNR and FQNEAQ (reference sequence). The V end lost 1 base, the J end lost 6 bases, and 9 bases lay between the germline ends. Using reference TRBV7-9 and TRBJ1-2 for the parts outside the CDR3, the full variable domain is DTGVSQNPRHKITKRGQNVTFRCDPISEHNRLYWYRQTLGQGPEFLTYFQNEAQLEKSRLLSDRFSAERPKGSFSTLEIQRTEQGDSAMYLCASSLETRDGYTFGSGTRLTVV.

The rearrangement joins TRBV7-3 to TRBJ2-1; TRBD2 might be the D (5 bases). The CDR3 loop spans 14 amino acids. Per germline, CDR1 SGHTA and CDR2 FQGTGA. The ends were cut back, 0 bases at V and 6 bases at J, with 9 bases in the middle. CDR3: CASSLTDGSNEQFF. In DNA, the CDR3 is TGTGCCAGCAGCTTAACGGATGGGAGCAATGAGCAGTTCTTC.

This sequence joins TRBV10-2 and TRBJ2-7; unclear D gene. V lost 5 bases and J lost 7, with 12 bases in between. This CDR3 has 12 amino acids. In germline, CDR1 is WSHSY, CDR2 SAAADI. The CDR3: CASSNEYGEQYF. The CDR3 DNA reads as TGCGCCAGCAGTAACGAATACGGGGAGCAGTACTTC.

The CDR3 region has the DNA TGTGCCTGGACCACTCCAGGGCGCGAGCAGTACTTC. It encodes CAWTTPGREQYF. This chain connects TRBV30 to TRBJ2-7; D perhaps matches TRBD1 (5 bases). The germline V and J ends were trimmed by 4 bases and 6 bases, with 13 bases remaining between them. CDR3 size: 12 residues. CDR1 and CDR2 from the germline V gene are GTSNPN and SVGIG (reference sequence).

This clone was found a few times. V usage is TRBV6-6 and J usage is TRBJ1-4; perhaps TRBD1 as D (5 bases). Germline V gene sequence: CDR1 MNHNY, CDR2 SVGAGI (reference sequence). Trimming removed 8 bases from V and 8 bases from J, with 18 bases in between. The CDR3 loop spans 14 amino acids. CDR3 region: CASQLPGGGEKLFF. CDR3 sequence (DNA): TGTGCCAGCCAGTTACCGGGGGGGGGAGAAAAACTGTTTTTT.

This clone was found once. The chain carries TRBV30 and TRBJ2-7; D unresolved. V gave up 0 bases and J gave up 2 bases, with 8 bases separating them. Germline CDR1 GTSNPN, CDR2 SVGIG (reference sequence). This CDR3 spans 13 amino acids. The DNA for the CDR3 is TGTGCCTGGAGTGTAACAGTTCCCTACGAGCAGTACTTC. Residues: CAWSVTVPYEQYF.

Only a few counts were recorded for this clone. The chain uses TRBV4-1 and TRBJ1-1, with 7 nucleotides matching TRBD1. The CDR3 contains 16 residues. The V gene's germline CDR1 is MGHRA and CDR2 YSYEKL. Trimming removed 0 bases from V and 6 bases from J; junction bases left unmatched: 10. The CDR3 here is CASSQDQTGDWAEAFF. CDR3 sequence (DNA): TGCGCCAGCAGCCAAGATCAAACAGGGGATTGGGCTGAAGCTTTCTTT.

This sequence joins TRBV30 and TRBJ1-1; no firm D call. The CDR3 loop spans 13 amino acids. Between the trimmed V and J ends, which lost 0 bases and 1 base, there was a span of 6 bases. The germline V gene encodes CDR1 GTSNPN and CDR2 SVGIG (reference sequence). CDR3 sequence (DNA): TGTGCCTGGAGTGTAGGAGAGAACACTGAAGCTTTCTTT. It is translated as CAWSVGENTEAFF.

The chain carries TRBV6-5 and TRBJ1-6; 7 bases align to TRBD1. The V gene's germline CDR1 is MNHEY and CDR2 SVGAGI. V shed 6 bases, J shed 9 bases, and the junction held 8 bases outside the gene matches. This CDR3 spans 14 amino acids. CDR3 sequence: CASRPGQTTSPLHF. The CDR3 DNA reads TGTGCCAGCAGGCCGGGACAGACTACTTCACCCCTCCACTTT.

V gene TRBV9 combines with J gene TRBJ1-4; 9 bases match TRBD1. Germline CDR1 and CDR2: SGDLS and YYNGEE. V shed 3 bases, J shed 10 bases, and the junction held 13 bases outside the gene matches. The CDR3 consists of 16 residues. In DNA, the CDR3 is TGTGCCAGCAGCGGAGATCTGACAGGGGGTCCGGTAAAACTGTTTTTT. Translating it yields CASSGDLTGGPVKLFF.

The chain recombines TRBV6-6 with TRBJ1-1; TRBD1 is a possible D gene (5 bases). Germline V gives CDR1 MNHNY, CDR2 SVGAGI (reference sequence). The CDR3 has 14 residues. Trimming took off 6 bases at V and 3 bases at J, with 14 bases between the two ends. In DNA form, the CDR3 reads TGTGCCAGCAGAAGGGGCGATCGGGACACTGAAGCTTTCTTT. Protein product: CASRRGDRDTEAFF.

In the case of this clone: Distinct nucleotide sequences in the sample also encode this CDR3. For the CDR3, the DNA is TGCGCCAGCAGCCAAGATGCGACTAGCGGGAGTGATACGCAGTATTTT. Protein sequence: CASSQDATSGSDTQYF. The V and J genes are TRBV4-1 and TRBJ2-3; 12 nucleotides match TRBD2. This CDR3 has 16 amino acids. V lost 0 bases to trimming and J lost 6 bases; unmatched junction nucleotides: 4. Germline V gene lookup returns CDR1 MGHRA and CDR2 YSYEKL.

The CDR3 sequence is CAWSVLRTSGFTDTQYF. CDR3 DNA sequence: TGTGCCTGGAGTGTACTGAGGACTAGCGGGTTTACAGATACGCAGTATTTT. This rearrangement joins TRBV30 to TRBJ2-3; 11 bases agree with TRBD2. Germline CDR1 reads GTSNPN; CDR2 reads SVGIG (reference sequence). The ends lost 0 bases at V and 3 bases at J; junction bases unmatched: 8. The CDR3 totals 17 residues.

This chain uses TRBV19 with TRBJ2-7; possibly TRBD1 for D (6 bases). Germline CDR1 LNHDA, CDR2 SQIVND (reference sequence). V was pared by 3 bases and J by 2 bases, with 14 bases between. There are 15 residues in the CDR3. The CDR3 here is CASSMTGHGAYEQYF. The CDR3 region has the DNA TGTGCCAGTAGTATGACGGGACATGGGGCCTACGAGCAGTACTTC.

V and J are TRBV14 and TRBJ2-3; TRBD2 might be the D (6 bases). V lost 1 base and J 8 bases, leaving 16 bases between the germline ends. The CDR3 length is 15 residues. Germline V lookup: CDR1 SGHDN, CDR2 FVKESK. CDR3 DNA sequence: TGTGCCAGCAGCCAAGGCCTAGCGCTTTCCTTTACGCAGTATTTT. Translating it yields CASSQGLALSFTQYF.

The rearrangement links TRBV6-1 to TRBJ1-4; the match to TRBD1 covers 10 bases. Trimming took 5 bases from V and 8 from J; bases not matched to a gene: 5. CDR3 length: 14 amino acids. Looked up from germline, CDR1 is MNHNS and CDR2 is SASEGT. The CDR3 loop reads CASSLGQGWEKLFF. The CDR3 nucleotides read TGTGCCAGCAGTCTGGGACAGGGGTGGGAAAAACTGTTTTTT.

This clone came up once. The chain carries TRBV7-6 and TRBJ2-7; D may be TRBD2 (6 bases). From germline, CDR1 is SGHVS and CDR2 FNYEAQ. V was trimmed by 4 bases and J by 3 bases, leaving 7 bases between them. The length of the CDR3 is 12 residues. DNA for the CDR3: TGTGCCAGCAGCTCGGGAGACTACGAGCAGTACTTC. Encoded protein: CASSSGDYEQYF.

V is TRBV5-4 and J is TRBJ2-3; 9 positions agree with TRBD1. V dropped 4 bases and J dropped 3; count of bases not matched to a gene: 3. The CDR3 covers 14 residues. CDR1 and CDR2 from the germline V gene are SGHNT and YYREEE (reference sequence). CDR3 sequence reads: CASSADRGTDTQYF. In DNA, the CDR3 is TGTGCCAGCAGCGCCGACAGGGGGACAGATACGCAGTATTTT.

This sequence joins TRBV5-4 and TRBJ2-1; unclear D gene. Germline V gene data show CDR1 as SGHNT and CDR2 as YYREEE (reference sequence). The V end lost 4 bases, the J end lost 3 bases, and 17 bases lay between the germline ends. This CDR3 contains 16 residues. DNA of the CDR3: TGTGCCAGCAGCAGTGGTTTTCCACAAATCTACAATGAGCAGTTCTTC. Protein: CASSSGFPQIYNEQFF.

This chain connects TRBV5-6 to TRBJ2-7, with no clear D. V lost 1 base and J 4 bases, leaving 12 bases between the germline ends. The CDR3 totals 14 residues. CDR1 SGHDT and CDR2 YYEEEE come from the germline V gene. DNA for the CDR3: TGTGCCAGCAGCTTGACACGAAACGAATACGAGCAGTACTTC. Encoded protein: CASSLTRNEYEQYF.